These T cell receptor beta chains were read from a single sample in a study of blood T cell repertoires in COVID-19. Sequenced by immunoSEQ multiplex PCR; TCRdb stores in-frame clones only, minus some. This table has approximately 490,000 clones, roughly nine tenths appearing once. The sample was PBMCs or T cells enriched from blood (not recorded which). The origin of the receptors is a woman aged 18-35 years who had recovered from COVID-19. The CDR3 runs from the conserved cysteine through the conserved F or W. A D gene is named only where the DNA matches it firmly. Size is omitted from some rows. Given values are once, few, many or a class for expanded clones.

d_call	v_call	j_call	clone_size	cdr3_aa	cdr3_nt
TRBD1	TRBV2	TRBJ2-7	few	CAGRDRGWEQYF	TGTGCCGGCAGGGACAGGGGGTGGGAGCAGTACTTC
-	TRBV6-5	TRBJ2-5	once	CASTPGLSQETQYF	TGTGCCAGCACCCCGGGACTGTCCCAAGAGACCCAGTACTTC
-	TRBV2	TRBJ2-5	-	CASSDLWPQETQYF	TGTGCCAGCAGTGATTTGTGGCCCCAAGAGACCCAGTACTTC
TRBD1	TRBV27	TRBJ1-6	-	CASRRTGGDSPLHF	TGTGCCAGCAGAAGGACAGGGGGCGATTCACCCCTCCACTTT
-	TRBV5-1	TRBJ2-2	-	CASSAILRDKELFF	TGCGCCAGCAGTGCGATACTCCGGGACAAGGAGCTGTTTTTT
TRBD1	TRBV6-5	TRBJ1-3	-	CASRDRALNTIYF	TGTGCCAGCAGGGACAGGGCCTTAAACACCATATATTTT
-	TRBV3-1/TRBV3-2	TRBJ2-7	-	CASSMQFYEQYF	TGTGCCAGCAGTATGCAGTTCTACGAGCAGTACTTC
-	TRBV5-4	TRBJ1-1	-	CASSLAYGNTEAFF	TGTGCCAGCAGCTTGGCCTACGGGAACACTGAAGCTTTCTTT
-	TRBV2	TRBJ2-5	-	CASSTGWVSADAQYF	TGTGCCAGCAGCACCGGGTGGGTGTCGGCCGATGCCCAGTACTTC
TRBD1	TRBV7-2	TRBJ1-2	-	CASSPGQALYGYTF	TGTGCCAGCAGCCCGGGACAGGCTCTCTATGGCTACACCTTC
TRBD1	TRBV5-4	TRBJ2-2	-	CASNPSQGENTGELFF	TGTGCCAGCAACCCGTCACAGGGGGAGAACACCGGGGAGCTGTTTTTT
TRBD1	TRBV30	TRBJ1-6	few	CAWRGGAQGDIGYSYNSPLHF	TGTGCCTGGAGAGGAGGGGCACAGGGGGATATAGGGTACTCCTATAATTCACCCCTCCACTTT
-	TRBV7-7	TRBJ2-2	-	CASSLRDTNTGELFF	TGTGCCAGCAGCTTAAGGGACACGAACACCGGGGAGCTGTTTTTT
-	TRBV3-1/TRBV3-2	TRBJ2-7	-	CASSQDQGIATF	TGTGCCAGCAGCCAAGATCAGGGCATTGCAACCTTC
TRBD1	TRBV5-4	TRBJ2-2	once	CASSSQGRTGELFF	TGTGCCAGCAGCTCACAGGGGCGCACCGGGGAGCTGTTTTTT
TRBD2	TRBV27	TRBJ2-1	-	CASSRGTSGDNEQFF	TGTGCCAGCAGTCGGGGGACTAGCGGGGATAATGAGCAGTTCTTC
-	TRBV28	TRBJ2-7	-	CASSSRTTHSYEQYF	TGTGCCAGCAGTTCCCGGACAACCCACTCCTACGAGCAGTACTTC
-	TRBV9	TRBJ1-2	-	CASSQAGLYGYTF	TGTGCCAGCAGCCAAGCGGGATTGTATGGCTACACCTTC
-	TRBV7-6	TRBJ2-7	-	CASSLGGRVNEQYF	TGTGCCAGCAGCTTAGGAGGCAGGGTCAACGAGCAGTACTTC
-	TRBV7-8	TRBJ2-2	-	CASSLVGGRNTGELFF	TGTGCCAGCAGCTTAGTTGGGGGCCGGAACACCGGGGAGCTGTTTTTT
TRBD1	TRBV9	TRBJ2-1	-	CASSAGQSNNEQFF	TGTGCCAGCAGCGCGGGACAGAGCAACAATGAGCAGTTCTTC
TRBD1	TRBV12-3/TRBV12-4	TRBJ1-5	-	CASSRTGGEPQHF	TGTGCCAGCAGTCGGACAGGGGGAGAGCCCCAGCATTTT
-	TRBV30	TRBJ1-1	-	CAWSVTRMNTEAFF	TGTGCCTGGAGTGTAACAAGAATGAACACTGAAGCTTTCTTT
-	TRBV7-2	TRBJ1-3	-	CARTRGAIISGNTIYF	TGTGCCAGAACACGGGGGGCGATAATCTCTGGAAACACCATATATTTT
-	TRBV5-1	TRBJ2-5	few	CASSRRAAGTQETQYF	TGCGCCAGCAGCCGGAGGGCGGCGGGGACCCAAGAGACCCAGTACTTC
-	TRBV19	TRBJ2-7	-	CASSPNSRWDEQYF	TGTGCCAGTAGTCCGAACTCGAGGTGGGACGAGCAGTACTTC
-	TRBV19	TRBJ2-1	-	CASSITQTGEQFF	TGTGCCAGTAGTATAACTCAAACGGGTGAGCAGTTCTTC
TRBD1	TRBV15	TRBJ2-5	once	CATSSEIRDRKETQYF	TGTGCCACCAGCAGTGAAATACGGGACAGAAAAGAGACCCAGTACTTC
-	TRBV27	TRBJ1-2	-	CASSSLLRGVRGYTF	TGTGCCAGCAGTTCACTCCTTCGGGGGGTGAGGGGCTACACCTTC
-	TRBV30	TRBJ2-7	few	CACAGVREQYF	TGTGCCTGTGCAGGGGTCCGGGAGCAGTACTTC
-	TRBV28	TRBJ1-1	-	CASSLVRVNTEAFF	TGTGCCAGCAGTTTGGTCAGGGTGAACACTGAAGCTTTCTTT
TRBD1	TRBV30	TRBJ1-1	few	CAWVPPTGTMNTEAFF	TGTGCCTGGGTCCCCCCGACAGGGACCATGAACACTGAAGCTTTCTTT
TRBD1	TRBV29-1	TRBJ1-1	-	CSVDSTGQGASAFF	TGCAGCGTTGATAGCACGGGACAGGGGGCTTCAGCTTTCTTT
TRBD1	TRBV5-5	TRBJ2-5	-	CASSLDGTGAETQYF	TGTGCCAGCAGCTTGGACGGGACAGGGGCAGAGACCCAGTACTTC
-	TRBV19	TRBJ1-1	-	CATLALRTSMNTEAFF	TGTGCCACCTTAGCCCTGCGGACTTCTATGAACACTGAAGCTTTCTTT
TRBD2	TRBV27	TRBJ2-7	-	CASSYTSGSTYEQYF	TGTGCCAGCAGCTATACTAGCGGGTCGACCTACGAGCAGTACTTC
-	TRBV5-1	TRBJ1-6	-	CASSWGRRSPLHF	TGCGCCAGCAGCTGGGGCAGGAGATCACCCCTCCACTTT
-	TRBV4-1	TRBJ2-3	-	CASSLQGGPASTDTQYF	TGCGCCAGCAGCCTCCAGGGGGGCCCTGCTAGCACAGATACGCAGTATTTT
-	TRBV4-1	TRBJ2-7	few	CASSQPEPGYRHEQYF	TGCGCCAGCAGCCAACCGGAGCCCGGGTATCGCCACGAGCAGTACTTC
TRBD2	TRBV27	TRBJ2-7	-	CASSLMIAGPNRQYF	TGTGCCAGCAGTTTAATGATAGCGGGGCCAAATCGGCAGTACTTC
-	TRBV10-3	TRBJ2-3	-	CAIRPDGGSTDTQYF	TGTGCCATCAGGCCTGATGGGGGGAGCACAGATACGCAGTATTTT
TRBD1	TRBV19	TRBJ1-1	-	CASSIQRGLRNTEAFF	TGTGCCAGTAGTATTCAGAGGGGGCTAAGGAACACTGAAGCTTTCTTT
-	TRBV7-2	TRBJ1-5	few	CASSLPGNQPQHF	TGTGCCAGCAGCTTACCGGGGAATCAGCCCCAGCATTTT
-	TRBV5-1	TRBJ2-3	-	CASSLKDSLSSTDTQYF	TGCGCCAGCAGCTTAAAGGACAGCTTATCTAGCACAGATACGCAGTATTTT
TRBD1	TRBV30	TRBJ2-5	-	CAWREKGATGETQYF	TGTGCCTGGAGAGAGAAGGGGGCGACGGGAGAGACCCAGTACTTC